A single sample is the source of the 22 T cell receptor beta chains below, sequenced in a study of blood T cells in healthy people across ages. Then a second PCR, running about 6 to 11 cycles, was carried out with a sample-barcoded 5' primer and a J-beta primer mix. TCRdb re-analysed the 5' RACE reads in MiXCR, keeping a single row per CDR3 protein. The sample shows about 1.7 million distinct CDR3 sequences, approximately 28% of them seen only once. The sequencing input was blood. The origin of the receptors is a woman aged 25 to 39 in good health.

The table lists this clonotype with many counts. The rearrangement uses TRBV3-1 and TRBJ2-7, with 8 bases matching TRBD1. The V gene's germline CDR1 is LGHDT and CDR2 YNNKEL (reference sequence). This CDR3 has 16 residues. Trimming cost V 2 bases and J 2 bases; bases outside gene matches: 8. CDR3: CASSQFATGAPYEQYF. The CDR3 region has the DNA TGTGCCAGCAGCCAATTCGCGACAGGGGCTCCCTACGAGCAGTACTTC.

The chain recombines TRBV30 with TRBJ2-3; TRBD1 matches at 9 bases. This CDR3 has 15 amino acids. V was clipped by 5 bases and J by 3 bases; unmatched bases: 9. In germline, CDR1 is GTSNPN, CDR2 SVGIG (reference sequence). CDR3 region: CAWGAGTGSTDTQYF. CDR3 DNA: TGTGCCTGGGGCGCCGGGACAGGGAGTACAGATACGCAGTATTTT.

CDR3 residues: CASSQTRTVAYEQYF. The CDR3 nucleotides read TGTGCCAGCAGCCAGACCAGGACGGTAGCCTACGAGCAGTACTTC. The genes are TRBV3-1 and TRBJ2-7; D gene ambiguous. Germline loops: CDR1 LGHDT, CDR2 YNNKEL (reference sequence). The CDR3 totals 15 residues. V was shortened by 3 bases and J by 2 bases, with 14 bases between the two germline ends.

This clonotype occurred many times. V gene TRBV20-1 combines with J gene TRBJ2-1; unclear D gene. Trimming took off 0 bases at V and 8 bases at J, with 11 bases between the two ends. The CDR3 is 13 amino acids. Per the germline V gene, CDR1 is DFQATT and CDR2 is SNEGSKA (reference sequence). This CDR3 reads CSARDGVKYEQFF. The CDR3 nucleotides are TGCAGTGCTAGAGATGGGGTGAAGTATGAGCAGTTCTTC.

Worth noting for this clonotype: Possible read error: a much larger clone is one base away. V is TRBV7-2 and J is TRBJ2-5; D gene unclear. Gene TRBJ2-7 matches the end of the DNA better, so the J call may be wrong. The CDR3 runs 14 residues. Germline values: CDR1 SGHTA, CDR2 FQGNSA. The CDR3 nucleotides are TGTGCCAGCAGCTTAGGCCCGGAAACCTGCGAGCAGTACTTC. Translating gives CASSLGPETCEQYF.

In this sample, this clonotype turned up a few times. The rearrangement joins TRBV18 to TRBJ2-1; D could derive from TRBD1 or TRBD2 (5 bases each). The closer fit of TRBJ2-7 to the DNA end suggests the J call may be wrong. This CDR3 spans 13 amino acids. Germline CDR1 KGHSH, CDR2 LQKENI. This chain's CDR3 is CASSSGTYNEQYF. The CDR3 DNA sequence: TGTGCCAGCTCATCCGGGACCTACAATGAGCAGTACTTC.

This clonotype was seen a few times. The chain carries TRBV10-3 and TRBJ2-1, with a weak D call TRBD2 (5 bases). CDR3 length: 15 amino acids. V lost 3 bases, J lost 8 bases, and 17 bases lay in between. The germline V gene has CDR1 ENHRY and CDR2 SYGVKD. CDR3 sequence reads: CAISDPRTDTHEQFF. Here the CDR3 DNA reads TGTGCCATCAGTGATCCACGGACTGACACACATGAGCAGTTCTTC.

This clonotype was found once. The CDR3: CASSLDLEGTQYF. In DNA form, the CDR3 reads TGTGCCAGCAGCTTAGACCTAGAGGGGACCCAGTACTTC. V and J are TRBV7-2 and TRBJ2-5, with D tentatively TRBD2 (5 bases). The CDR3 spans 13 residues. Germline V gene lookup returns CDR1 SGHTA and CDR2 FQGNSA. V was shortened by 1 base and J by 7 bases, with 10 bases between the two germline ends.

The V call is TRBV24-1, the J call TRBJ2-1; maybe TRBD1 (6 bases). This CDR3 is 19 amino acids long. In germline, CDR1 is KGHDR, CDR2 SFDVKD. The V gene lost 5 bases and the J gene lost 3 bases, with 25 bases spanning the gap. CDR3 sequence reads: CATSGRGYVGGMVYNEQFF. Here the CDR3 DNA reads TGTGCCACCAGTGGAAGGGGGTACGTAGGGGGTATGGTCTACAATGAGCAGTTCTTC.

The sample holds a few counts of this clonotype. This chain uses TRBV9 with TRBJ2-3, with D unclear. The CDR3 is made up of 17 amino acids. V shed 0 bases and J shed 1 base, with 15 bases lying between them. The germline gives CDR1 SGDLS, CDR2 YYNGEE. The CDR3 loop is CASSVASFPDGTDTQYF. The CDR3 nucleotides are TGTGCCAGCAGCGTAGCTTCCTTCCCGGACGGCACAGATACGCAGTATTTT.

This clonotype came up a few times. The chain links TRBV7-9 to TRBJ1-1; D is ambiguous. Germline V gene lookup returns CDR1 SEHNR and CDR2 FQNEAQ (reference sequence). The CDR3 consists of 14 residues. Trimming took off 5 bases at V and 4 bases at J, with 14 bases between the two ends. In nucleotides, the CDR3 is TGTGCCAGCAGCCCGAACAGTGCGGGCACTGAAGCTTTCTTT. This translates into CASSPNSAGTEAFF. The variable domain in full, completed from reference TRBV7-9 and TRBJ1-1, reads DTGVSQNPRHKITKRGQNVTFRCDPISEHNRLYWYRQTLGQGPEFLTYFQNEAQLEKSRLLSDRFSAERPKGSFSTLEIQRTEQGDSAMYLCASSPNSAGTEAFFGQGTRLTVV.

This clonotype has a count of ten or more. The CDR3 reads CAISEAVQETQYF. DNA for the CDR3: TGTGCCATCAGTGAAGCAGTCCAAGAGACCCAGTACTTC. This sequence joins TRBV10-3 and TRBJ2-5; D is undetermined. The CDR3 has 13 residues. CDR1 and CDR2 (germline): ENHRY, SYGVKD. Between the trimmed V and J ends, which lost 3 bases and 1 base, there was a span of 6 bases.

The table lists this clonotype with a few counts. V usage is TRBV27 and J usage is TRBJ1-6, with a weak D call TRBD1 (6 bases). The ends were cut back, 5 bases at V and 1 base at J, with 18 bases in the middle. CDR1 and CDR2 (germline): MNHEY, SMNVEV (reference sequence). The CDR3 sequence is 18 residues long. The DNA of the CDR3 is TGTGCCAGCAGTCCTCCTGACAGGAAGGGGTCCTATAATTCACCCCTCCACTTT. Its protein product is CASSPPDRKGSYNSPLHF.

Only a few counts were recorded for this clonotype. At one end, the junction sequence differs from germline, possibly due to a read error. The chain employs TRBV9 and TRBJ2-7; unclear D gene. CDR1 SGDLS and CDR2 YYNGEE come from the germline V gene. This CDR3 contains 13 residues. The CDR3 sequence is CANSVAAGYEQYF. Here the CDR3 DNA reads TGTGCCAACAGCGTAGCTGCAGGCTACGAGCAGTACTTC.

This clonotype was observed a handful of times. V is TRBV5-1 and J is TRBJ1-1; D uncertain. This CDR3 has 12 residues. Germline CDR1 reads SGHRS; CDR2 reads YFSETQ. Trimming left V 6 bases short and J 0 bases short, with 6 bases between. The CDR3 region has the DNA TGCGCCAGCAAGTTGGTGAACACTGAAGCTTTCTTT. Its translation: CASKLVNTEAFF.

For this clonotype: A much more abundant neighbour one base away suggests this may be a read error. The chain carries TRBV7-2 and TRBJ2-5; D is possibly TRBD1 (6 bases). Germline CDR1 is SGHTA and CDR2 is FQGNSA. This CDR3 spans 14 amino acids. In DNA, the CDR3 is TGTGCCAGCAGCTTAGTGACCCAAACAGGGACCCAGGACTTC. This sequence encodes CASSLVTQTGTQDF. The full variable domain, with the rest looked up from reference TRBV7-2 and TRBJ2-5, is GAGVSQSPSNKVTEKGKDVELRCDPISGHTALYWYRQSLGQGLEFLIYFQGNSAPDKSGLPSDRFSAERTGGSVSTLTIQRTQQEDSAVYLCASSLVTQTGTQDFGPGTRLLVL.

V usage is TRBV20-1 and J usage is TRBJ2-1; TRBD2 agrees at 7 bases. This CDR3 is built from 15 residues. The V segment lost 6 bases and the J segment 9 bases; nucleotides outside the gene matches: 17. Germline lookup yields CDR1 DFQATT and CDR2 SNEGSKA (reference sequence). In nucleotides, the CDR3 is TGCAGTGCCCACCACTCGGCTGGCGGGGGAAGTGAGCAGTTCTTC. It translates to CSAHHSAGGGSEQFF.

This clonotype was detected ten times or more. This chain uses TRBV29-1 with TRBJ2-7; no reliable D call. Trimming stripped 4 bases from V and 6 bases from J, with 13 bases between. CDR1 is SQVTM, CDR2 ANQGSEA, per germline. This CDR3 region has 12 residues. This chain's CDR3 is CSVVLLEGEQYF. CDR3 bases: TGCAGCGTTGTTCTGCTAGAAGGCGAGCAGTACTTC.

The genes are TRBV3-1 and TRBJ2-5; D unclear. Deletions cut 0 bases from V and 11 bases from J, with 16 bases between. CDR3 length: 14 residues. The germline gives CDR1 LGHDT, CDR2 YNNKEL (reference sequence). The CDR3 spells CASSQESPGGEQYF. In DNA, the CDR3 is TGTGCCAGCAGCCAAGAATCCCCAGGTGGAGAGCAGTACTTC.

This clonotype was detected only a few times. The chain couples TRBV29-1 to TRBJ2-3; 7 bases fit TRBD2. CDR3 length: 13 amino acids. Looked up from germline, CDR1 is SQVTM and CDR2 is ANQGSEA. The trim removed 5 bases at V and 5 bases at J, leaving 7 bases unmatched. CDR3 protein: CSVRRGSGDTQYF. CDR3 bases: TGCAGCGTTCGGCGGGGGAGTGGAGATACGCAGTATTTT.

The chain has TRBV7-2 and TRBJ2-2, with D possibly matching TRBD2 (6 bases). The CDR3 spans 15 residues. V dropped 5 bases and J dropped 0 bases, with 10 bases sitting between them. The germline V gene encodes CDR1 SGHTA and CDR2 FQGNSA. The CDR3 region is CASSRWGANTGELFF. CDR3 DNA: TGTGCCAGCAGCCGGTGGGGGGCGAACACCGGGGAGCTGTTTTTT.

This clonotype is a singleton in its sample. V gene TRBV27 combines with J gene TRBJ2-3, with a tentative D call TRBD1 (5 bases). CDR1 and CDR2 from the germline V gene are MNHEY and SMNVEV (reference sequence). The V and J ends lost 5 bases and 8 bases respectively, with 14 bases between them. The CDR3 is 13 residues long. CDR3 bases: TGTGCCAGCAGTGGGCAGGGTGGTGCTACGCAGTATTTT. It specifies CASSGQGGATQYF.